The source of this TCR beta chain is a study of control samples from healthy donors and cancer patients. Repertoires were generated with immunoSEQ multiplex PCR, while TCRdb's copy carries only in-frame clones and drops some. This sample has about 180,000 clones, with approximately 94% found just once. V lost 2 bases to trimming and J lost 7 bases; unmatched junction nucleotides: 6. The germline gives CDR1 LGHDT, CDR2 YNNKEL (reference sequence). This CDR3 comprises 14 residues. Material for sequencing was blood. The TCR originated in a man under 40 in good health. V usage is TRBV3-1 (or the pseudogene TRBV3-2) and J usage is TRBJ1-2; 8 nucleotides agree with TRBD1. CDR3 sequence (DNA): TGTGCCAGCAGCCAATTGACAGGGGAGGCTGGCTACACCTTC. Translating it yields CASSQLTGEAGYTF.